Below, 32 T cell receptor beta chains from the same sample are listed, as sequenced in a study of T cell responses to AZD1222 COVID-19 vaccine. TCRdb's table, derived via immunoSEQ multiplex PCR, lists solely in-frame clones and lacks some. This table has roughly 200,000 clones, more than 85% appearing once. The material was peripheral blood, obtained 28 days after the second AZD1222 dose. The origin of the receptors is an adult who received the AZD1222 COVID-19 vaccine.

The V gene is TRBV10-3, the J gene TRBJ2-7; TRBD2 aligns across 7 bases. The CDR3 contains 14 residues. Per the germline V gene, CDR1 is ENHRY and CDR2 is SYGVKD. J was trimmed by 3 bases and V by 3 bases; bases with no gene match: 5. CDR3 in amino acids: CAISEGSGIYEQYF. For the CDR3, the DNA is TGTGCCATCAGTGAAGGGAGCGGGATCTACGAGCAGTACTTC.

The chain employs TRBV3-1 (or the pseudogene TRBV3-2) and TRBJ2-2; 12 bases align to TRBD2. Trimming cost V 4 bases and J 1 base; bases outside gene matches: 4. The CDR3 has 17 amino acids. Germline CDR1 LGHDT, CDR2 YNNKEL (reference sequence). CDR3 DNA sequence: TGTGCCAGCAGCCCGAGACTAGCGGGAGTGAACACCGGGGAGCTGTTTTTT. This translates into CASSPRLAGVNTGELFF.

The chain uses TRBV7-3 and TRBJ1-1; unclear D gene. This CDR3 spans 13 amino acids. The V and J ends lost 5 bases and 1 base respectively, with 8 bases between them. The V gene's germline CDR1 is SGHTA and CDR2 FQGTGA. The CDR3 nucleotides read TGTGCCAGCAGCGTGCAGTGGAACACTGAAGCTTTCTTT. Translation: CASSVQWNTEAFF.

The chain is built from TRBV11-2 and TRBJ2-1, with 8 bases fitting TRBD2. Looked up from germline, CDR1 is SGHAT and CDR2 is FQNNGV. The CDR3 runs 15 residues. With V trimmed by 5 bases and J by 4 bases, 7 bases remained unmatched. As DNA, the CDR3 is TGTGCCAGCAGCCCGACTAGCGCCGAATACAATGAGCAGTTCTTC. This gives the protein CASSPTSAEYNEQFF.

The chain joins TRBV18 to TRBJ1-1; the D gene is possibly TRBD1 (5 bases). Per the germline V gene, CDR1 is KGHSH and CDR2 is LQKENI. V was shortened by 1 base and J by 3 bases, with 12 bases between the two germline ends. The CDR3 consists of 15 residues. CDR3 sequence (DNA): TGTGCCAGCTCACCACTGGTGGGCAGGGACACTGAAGCTTTCTTT. As protein: CASSPLVGRDTEAFF.

The chain joins TRBV9 to TRBJ1-6; 8 bases agree with TRBD1. This CDR3 is 15 amino acids long. V dropped 3 bases and J dropped 7; count of bases not matched to a gene: 6. Per the germline V gene, CDR1 is SGDLS and CDR2 is YYNGEE. DNA for the CDR3: TGTGCCAGCAGCGCTACGGGACAGGCGAATTCACCCCTCCACTTT. Its translation: CASSATGQANSPLHF.

This chain links TRBV30 with TRBJ2-7; the D gene is possibly TRBD2 (5 bases). CDR1 is GTSNPN and CDR2 is SVGIG in the germline V gene (reference sequence). Trimming took off 5 bases at V and 1 base at J, with 18 bases between the two ends. The CDR3 extends over 15 amino acids. The CDR3: CAWEPLQRVSYEQYF. DNA for the CDR3: TGTGCCTGGGAACCGCTACAGAGGGTATCCTACGAGCAGTACTTC.

In its sample, this clone was seen once. The chain joins TRBV5-5 to TRBJ1-2; D perhaps matches TRBD1 (5 bases). Germline-derived CDR1 and CDR2 are SGHKS and YYEKEE (reference sequence). The CDR3 is 14 amino acids. V was pared by 3 bases and J by 2 bases, with 11 bases between. The CDR3 region is CASSSLAGNYGYTF. The DNA of the CDR3 is TGTGCCAGCAGCTCCTTGGCAGGGAACTATGGCTACACCTTC.

The rearrangement uses TRBV11-3 and TRBJ2-5; TRBD1 matches 12 bases. The germline V gene encodes CDR1 SGHNT and CDR2 YENEEA. Trimming removed 5 bases from V and 5 bases from J; junction bases left unmatched: 6. The CDR3 has 15 residues. CDR3 DNA sequence: TGTGCCAGCAGCCAGGGACAGGGGGCCGGGGAGACCCAGTACTTC. It encodes CASSQGQGAGETQYF. Filled out from reference TRBV11-3 and TRBJ2-5, the complete variable domain reads EAGVVQSPRYKIIEKKQPVAFWCNPISGHNTLYWYLQNLGQGPELLIRYENEEAVDDSQLPKDRFSAERLKGVDSTLKIQPAELGDSAVYLCASSQGQGAGETQYFGPGTRLLVL.

This clone was picked up one time. This chain uses TRBV3-1 (or the pseudogene TRBV3-2) with TRBJ2-3, with unresolved D. Germline lookup yields CDR1 LGHDT and CDR2 YNNKEL (reference sequence). V was cut by 1 base and J by 2 bases, with 13 bases left in between. The CDR3 runs to 16 residues. DNA for the CDR3: TGTGCCAGCAGCCAAGTTCTGCGGAGCTACACAGATACGCAGTATTTT. This encodes CASSQVLRSYTDTQYF.

This clone was counted only a few times. The chain is built from TRBV6-5 and TRBJ2-2; D remains ambiguous. CDR3 size: 14 residues. Germline values: CDR1 MNHEY, CDR2 SVGAGI. V lost 6 bases and J lost 7, with 15 bases in between. The CDR3: CASSHGRSGGELFF. The CDR3, as DNA: TGTGCCAGCAGCCACGGACGTTCTGGCGGGGAGCTGTTTTTT.

The genes are TRBV29-1 and TRBJ2-3; 7 bases match TRBD1. This CDR3 comprises 14 residues. CDR1 and CDR2 from the germline V gene are SQVTM and ANQGSEA. The ends lost 5 bases at V and 6 bases at J; junction bases unmatched: 11. The CDR3 protein is CSVSTGSEVDTQYF. DNA for the CDR3: TGCAGCGTTTCGACAGGGTCGGAAGTGGATACGCAGTATTTT.

The CDR3, as DNA: TGTGCCAGCAGCTTATTCTGGGACTCCGACACAGATACGCAGTATTTT. This sequence encodes CASSLFWDSDTDTQYF. This chain uses TRBV11-3 with TRBJ2-3, with TRBD2 as a possible D gene (6 bases). V lost 2 bases and J lost 2, with 14 bases in between. Germline CDR1 and CDR2: SGHNT and YENEEA. The CDR3 is 16 amino acids. The full variable domain, in which reference TRBV11-3 and TRBJ2-3 provide the parts outside the CDR3, is EAGVVQSPRYKIIEKKQPVAFWCNPISGHNTLYWYLQNLGQGPELLIRYENEEAVDDSQLPKDRFSAERLKGVDSTLKIQPAELGDSAVYLCASSLFWDSDTDTQYFGPGTRLTVL.

Regarding this clone: At one boundary the junction diverges from the germline segment, which might be a read error. The DNA for the CDR3 is TGTGCCAGCAGTACAAGACAGGGCGTGATTCTCTTC. It specifies CASSTRQGVILF. The chain joins TRBV12-3 or TRBV12-4 to TRBJ2-1; 7 nucleotides align to TRBD1. The CDR3 is 12 residues long.

The V and J genes are TRBV4-1 and TRBJ2-3, with 8 bases fitting TRBD2. V was clipped by 5 bases and J by 3 bases; unmatched bases: 7. The CDR3 is made up of 15 amino acids. Germline CDR1 and CDR2: MGHRA and YSYEKL. The CDR3 loop reads CASSSRLAQTDTQYF. DNA for the CDR3: TGCGCCAGCAGCTCGCGACTAGCGCAGACAGATACGCAGTATTTT.

The rearrangement uses TRBV27 and TRBJ2-7; D unresolved. The germline CDR1 and CDR2 sequences are MNHEY and SMNVEV (reference sequence). CDR3 length: 13 residues. V lost 3 bases to trimming and J lost 3 bases, with 9 bases between them. CDR3 sequence (DNA): TGTGCCAGCAGTTTGAAGGTGAACTACGAGCAGTACTTC. Translated, it gives CASSLKVNYEQYF.

CDR3 in DNA: TGTGCCTGCCTAATCTGGACAGGGATTCAAGAGACCCAGTACTTC. Protein: CACLIWTGIQETQYF. V and J are TRBV30 and TRBJ2-5; 8 nucleotides line up with TRBD1. The CDR3 is made up of 15 amino acids. J was trimmed by 2 bases and V by 6 bases; bases with no gene match: 11. CDR1 is GTSNPN, CDR2 SVGIG, per germline (reference sequence).

The chain combines TRBV20-1 with TRBJ2-7; D is undetermined. From germline, CDR1 is DFQATT and CDR2 SNEGSKA (reference sequence). V dropped 3 bases and J dropped 3 bases, with 9 bases sitting between them. This CDR3 comprises 12 residues. The chain's CDR3 is CSASEQNYEQYF. Written as DNA, the CDR3 is TGCAGTGCTAGTGAGCAGAACTACGAGCAGTACTTC.

V usage is TRBV27 and J usage is TRBJ1-5, with D perhaps TRBD1 (5 bases). Trimming stripped 6 bases from V and 5 bases from J, with 14 bases between. The germline V gene has CDR1 MNHEY and CDR2 SMNVEV (reference sequence). The CDR3 is 14 residues long. This chain's CDR3 is CASSPSRGYQPQHF. Written as DNA, the CDR3 is TGTGCCAGCAGCCCAAGTAGGGGCTATCAGCCCCAGCATTTT.

This chain connects TRBV5-8 to TRBJ1-6, with D possibly TRBD1 on 6 matching bases. The germline V and J ends were trimmed by 2 bases and 10 bases, with 13 bases remaining between them. Germline loops: CDR1 SGHTS, CDR2 YDEGEE. The CDR3 extends over 14 amino acids. The CDR3 nucleotides are TGTGCCAGCAGCTTCGGGACACAGGGCTCACCCCTCCACTTT. As protein: CASSFGTQGSPLHF.

The V gene is TRBV24-1, the J gene TRBJ1-5; maybe TRBD1 (5 bases). The CDR3 is made up of 18 amino acids. The V gene's germline CDR1 is KGHDR and CDR2 SFDVKD. V was pared by 5 bases and J by 0 bases, with 19 bases between. The CDR3 DNA follows: TGTGCCACCAGTGGAGGGGCGCAGGGACCCTATAGCAATCAGCCCCAGCATTTT. Translated, it gives CATSGGAQGPYSNQPQHF.

This chain links TRBV19 with TRBJ2-3; D is undetermined. This CDR3 has 15 residues. CDR1 and CDR2 from the germline V gene are LNHDA and SQIVND (reference sequence). Deletions cut 7 bases from V and 0 bases from J, with 14 bases between. Written as DNA, the CDR3 is TGTGCCAGTACCCCTAACAGATTAAGCACAGATACGCAGTATTTT. Translation gives CASTPNRLSTDTQYF.

The rearrangement uses TRBV6-5 and TRBJ2-1; unclear D gene. This CDR3 is 13 amino acids long. V was cut by 2 bases and J by 7 bases, with 9 bases left in between. CDR1 is MNHEY, CDR2 SVGAGI, per germline. This chain's CDR3 is CASSYHQRNEQFF. The CDR3 DNA is TGTGCCAGCAGTTACCATCAGAGGAATGAGCAGTTCTTC.

This rearrangement joins TRBV11-3 to TRBJ1-2; perhaps TRBD1 as D (5 bases). Germline V gene lookup returns CDR1 SGHNT and CDR2 YENEEA. This CDR3 has 15 amino acids. Trimming removed 4 bases at V and 2 bases at J, with 14 bases between. The CDR3: CASSSRGPVNYGYTF. The CDR3 coding sequence is TGTGCCAGCAGCTCTAGGGGCCCTGTGAACTATGGCTACACCTTC. Based on the CDR3 plus reference TRBV11-3 and TRBJ1-2, the full variable domain is EAGVVQSPRYKIIEKKQPVAFWCNPISGHNTLYWYLQNLGQGPELLIRYENEEAVDDSQLPKDRFSAERLKGVDSTLKIQPAELGDSAVYLCASSSRGPVNYGYTFGSGTRLTVV.

This clone was observed at least ten times. This chain uses TRBV6-2 or TRBV6-3 with TRBJ1-1; no clear D. Per germline, CDR1 MNHEY and CDR2 SVGEGT. V shed 1 base and J shed 1 base, with 13 bases lying between them. This CDR3 spans 16 amino acids. The CDR3 sequence is CASSYYMVAANTEAFF. The CDR3, as DNA: TGTGCCAGCAGTTACTATATGGTGGCAGCGAACACTGAAGCTTTCTTT.

This chain links TRBV7-8 with TRBJ2-7; D not resolved. V was shortened by 6 bases and J by 3 bases, with 21 bases between the two germline ends. From germline, CDR1 is SGHVS and CDR2 FQNEAQ. The CDR3 consists of 16 residues. The CDR3 DNA sequence: TGTGCCAGCAGTCAGAACCTCGGGCCCCAATTCTACGAGCAGTACTTC. Protein sequence: CASSQNLGPQFYEQYF.

This clone has a handful of counts. The gene calls are TRBV28 and TRBJ1-6, with D possibly being TRBD1 (6 bases). Germline V gives CDR1 MDHEN, CDR2 SYDVKM. V shed 11 bases and J shed 7 bases, with 18 bases lying between them. This CDR3 has 14 amino acids. The CDR3 DNA follows: TGTGCCTGGGCGTCGACCCAGGGGAATTCACCCCTCCACTTT. Its translation: CAWASTQGNSPLHF.

The chain links TRBV13 to TRBJ2-5, with no clear D. The germline CDR1 and CDR2 sequences are PRHDT and FYEKMQ (reference sequence). Trimming cost V 0 bases and J 2 bases, with 7 bases left between them. CDR3 length equals 14 residues. The chain's CDR3 is CASSLGVEQETQYF. The CDR3 nucleotides read TGTGCCAGCAGCTTAGGGGTTGAACAAGAGACCCAGTACTTC.

The chain employs TRBV11-2 and TRBJ2-7; D is unclear. Per the germline V gene, CDR1 is SGHAT and CDR2 is FQNNGV. V was trimmed by 5 bases and J by 3 bases, leaving 11 bases between them. The CDR3 loop spans 13 amino acids. The CDR3 sequence is CASSPRMDYEQYF. CDR3 bases: TGTGCCAGCAGCCCCAGGATGGACTACGAGCAGTACTTC.

V is TRBV27 and J is TRBJ1-1; tentative D call: TRBD1 (6 bases). Trimming cost V 6 bases and J 5 bases, with 16 bases left between them. Germline V gene sequence: CDR1 MNHEY, CDR2 SMNVEV (reference sequence). The CDR3 spans 14 residues. The CDR3 loop reads CASRDSVGGTEAFF. As DNA, the CDR3 is TGTGCCAGCAGGGACAGCGTGGGGGGGACTGAAGCTTTCTTT.

The rearrangement joins TRBV19 to TRBJ1-5; D is undetermined. V was clipped by 0 bases and J by 4 bases, with 7 bases between them. The CDR3 spans 14 residues. The germline V gene encodes CDR1 LNHDA and CDR2 SQIVND (reference sequence). In DNA, the CDR3 is TGTGCCAGTAGTATAGAGGCGGGGAATCAGCCCCAGCATTTT. Protein product: CASSIEAGNQPQHF. Complete variable domain (other parts from reference TRBV19 and TRBJ1-5): DGGITQSPKYLFRKEGQNVTLSCEQNLNHDAMYWYRQDPGQGLRLIYYSQIVNDFQKGDIAEGYSVSREKKESFPLTVTSAQKNPTAFYLCASSIEAGNQPQHFGDGTRLSIL.

This clone showed up just once. The chain has TRBV5-4 and TRBJ2-7; 11 nucleotides match TRBD2. With V trimmed by 3 bases and J by 4 bases, 12 bases remained unmatched. CDR1 is SGHNT and CDR2 is YYREEE in the germline V gene (reference sequence). The CDR3 is 17 residues long. The CDR3: CASSSIAGGLLEYEQYF. CDR3 coding DNA: TGTGCCAGCAGCTCTATAGCGGGAGGGTTGTTGGAATACGAGCAGTACTTC.